A selection of T cell receptor beta chains follows, all from one sample in a study of monozygotic twins with cystic fibrosis. Using immunoSEQ multiplex PCR, the repertoire was profiled, and TCRdb retains in-frame clones only, with some absent. The table shows about 35,000 clones, with approximately 65% occurring only once. Sequencing was done on a sample of blood. All receptors derive from a girl between 10 and 17 years old with cystic fibrosis. The CDR3 runs from the conserved cysteine through the conserved F or W. A D gene is named only where the DNA matches it firmly. Clone size appears in some rows only: once, few, many, or a class for an expanded clone.

j_gene: TRBJ2-1
v_gene: TRBV25-1
d_gene: .
abundance: .
CDR3aa: CASQDSSYNEQFF
CDR3nt: TGTGCCAGTCAGGACAGCTCCTACAATGAGCAGTTCTTC

j_gene: TRBJ1-5
v_gene: TRBV6-5
d_gene: TRBD1
abundance: .
CDR3aa: CASSARGVNQPQHF
CDR3nt: TGTGCCAGCAGTGCCAGGGGGGTCAATCAGCCCCAGCATTTT

j_gene: TRBJ2-3
v_gene: TRBV27
d_gene: TRBD2
abundance: .
CDR3aa: CASSPAGGESDTDTQYF
CDR3nt: TGTGCCAGCAGCCCGGCCGGGGGGGAATCGGACACAGATACGCAGTATTTT

j_gene: TRBJ1-2
v_gene: TRBV7-9
d_gene: .
abundance: few
CDR3aa: CASSRSGVEGYTF
CDR3nt: TGTGCCAGCAGCCGATCGGGGGTAGAGGGCTACACCTTC

j_gene: TRBJ2-1
v_gene: TRBV9
d_gene: TRBD2
abundance: .
CDR3aa: CASSPRSSGGSFYNEQFF
CDR3nt: TGTGCCAGCAGCCCACGCTCTAGCGGGGGGTCATTCTACAATGAGCAGTTCTTC

j_gene: TRBJ1-5
v_gene: TRBV13
d_gene: .
abundance: .
CDR3aa: CASSLGQNQPQHF
CDR3nt: TGTGCCAGCAGCTTAGGACAAAATCAGCCCCAGCATTTT

j_gene: TRBJ2-5
v_gene: TRBV2
d_gene: TRBD2
abundance: once
CDR3aa: CASRAGLAGGPLERTQYF
CDR3nt: TGTGCCAGCAGGGCTGGACTAGCGGGAGGGCCGCTCGAACGGACCCAGTACTTC

j_gene: TRBJ1-5
v_gene: TRBV6-5
d_gene: .
abundance: .
CDR3aa: CASSYSSQPQHF
CDR3nt: TGTGCCAGCAGTTACTCATCCCAGCCCCAGCATTTT

j_gene: TRBJ2-5
v_gene: TRBV7-3
d_gene: .
abundance: .
CDR3aa: CASSFSGVGETQYF
CDR3nt: TGTGCCAGCAGCTTTAGCGGAGTCGGGGAGACCCAGTACTTC

j_gene: TRBJ1-1
v_gene: TRBV28
d_gene: .
abundance: .
CDR3aa: CASSLFIGQNTEAFF
CDR3nt: TGTGCCAGCAGTTTATTCATCGGGCAGAACACTGAAGCTTTCTTT

j_gene: TRBJ2-1
v_gene: TRBV9
d_gene: TRBD2
abundance: .
CDR3aa: CASSAGGGDNEQFF
CDR3nt: TGTGCCAGCAGCGCGGGAGGGGGAGACAATGAGCAGTTCTTC

j_gene: TRBJ2-1
v_gene: TRBV30
d_gene: .
abundance: .
CDR3aa: CAWDNRNEQFF
CDR3nt: TGTGCCTGGGATAACAGGAATGAGCAGTTCTTC

j_gene: TRBJ2-2
v_gene: TRBV6-5
d_gene: TRBD1
abundance: .
CDR3aa: CASSLQGRGTGELFF
CDR3nt: TGTGCCAGCAGTCTACAGGGGAGAGGAACCGGGGAGCTGTTTTTT

j_gene: TRBJ2-7
v_gene: TRBV18
d_gene: TRBD2
abundance: few
CDR3aa: CASSPQTSGEQYF
CDR3nt: TGTGCCAGCTCACCACAGACTAGCGGGGAGCAGTACTTC

j_gene: TRBJ1-5
v_gene: TRBV19
d_gene: .
abundance: .
CDR3aa: CASSMGTLLVEPQHF
CDR3nt: TGTGCCAGTAGTATGGGGACACTCTTAGTTGAGCCCCAGCATTTT

j_gene: TRBJ2-1
v_gene: TRBV6-1
d_gene: .
abundance: .
CDR3aa: CASRHPPKREQFF
CDR3nt: TGTGCCAGCAGGCACCCCCCCAAGCGGGAGCAGTTCTTC

j_gene: TRBJ2-3
v_gene: TRBV19
d_gene: .
abundance: .
CDR3aa: CASSITGLGTDTQYF
CDR3nt: TGTGCCAGTAGTATCACAGGCCTAGGCACAGATACGCAGTATTTT

j_gene: TRBJ1-1
v_gene: TRBV7-9
d_gene: TRBD1
abundance: few
CDR3aa: CAIDRGINTEAFF
CDR3nt: TGTGCCATCGACAGGGGGATAAACACTGAAGCTTTCTTT

j_gene: TRBJ1-2
v_gene: TRBV18
d_gene: .
abundance: .
CDR3aa: CASSPPAGVNGYTF
CDR3nt: TGTGCCAGCTCACCACCGGCGGGAGTGAATGGCTACACCTTC

j_gene: TRBJ2-1
v_gene: TRBV4-2
d_gene: TRBD2
abundance: once
CDR3aa: CASSQARTSDNEQFF
CDR3nt: TGTGCCAGCAGCCAAGCCCGGACTAGCGACAATGAGCAGTTCTTC

j_gene: TRBJ2-4
v_gene: TRBV6-5
d_gene: TRBD2
abundance: .
CDR3aa: CAAGGDKNIQYF
CDR3nt: TGTGCCGCGGGGGGGGACAAAAACATTCAGTACTTC

j_gene: TRBJ2-1
v_gene: TRBV7-9
d_gene: .
abundance: few
CDR3aa: CASSLAPALNEQFF
CDR3nt: TGTGCCAGCAGCTTAGCGCCGGCCTTAAATGAGCAGTTCTTC

j_gene: TRBJ2-3
v_gene: TRBV9
d_gene: .
abundance: .
CDR3aa: CASSVDQEAGQYF
CDR3nt: TGTGCCAGCAGCGTAGACCAAGAGGCTGGGCAGTATTTT

j_gene: TRBJ1-4
v_gene: TRBV18
d_gene: .
abundance: once
CDR3aa: CASSPGQGPGEKLFF
CDR3nt: TGTGCCAGCTCACCGGGGCAGGGTCCGGGTGAAAAACTGTTTTTT

j_gene: TRBJ2-7
v_gene: TRBV4-3
d_gene: .
abundance: .
CDR3aa: CASSQDSRGTYEQYF
CDR3nt: TGCGCCAGCAGCCAAGATTCCCGGGGTACCTACGAGCAGTACTTC

j_gene: TRBJ1-4
v_gene: TRBV30
d_gene: TRBD1
abundance: .
CDR3aa: CAWSAAGGHEKLFF
CDR3nt: TGTGCCTGGAGTGCCGCAGGGGGACATGAAAAACTGTTTTTT

j_gene: TRBJ1-3
v_gene: TRBV6-1
d_gene: .
abundance: .
CDR3aa: CASSVGALSGNTIYF
CDR3nt: TGTGCCAGCAGTGTGGGGGCCCTCTCTGGAAACACCATATATTTT

j_gene: TRBJ2-2
v_gene: TRBV11-2
d_gene: .
abundance: few
CDR3aa: CASSPPRTGELFF
CDR3nt: TGTGCCAGCAGCCCACCCCGCACCGGGGAGCTGTTTTTT

j_gene: TRBJ2-5
v_gene: TRBV6-1
d_gene: .
abundance: .
CDR3aa: CASSEPGRGETQYF
CDR3nt: TGTGCCAGCAGTGAACCGGGGAGAGGAGAGACCCAGTACTTC

j_gene: TRBJ2-7
v_gene: TRBV11-3
d_gene: .
abundance: .
CDR3aa: CASSHGQTYEQYF
CDR3nt: TGTGCCAGCAGTCACGGACAGACCTACGAGCAGTACTTC